One and the same sample provided the 12 T cell receptor beta chains below, sequenced in a study of cytomegalovirus exposure and HLA in healthy donors. In the PCR, 60 Vbeta and 13 Jbeta primers were used. Some clones are missing from TCRdb's copy, which holds only in-frame ones; the method was immunoSEQ multiplex PCR. Of some 200,000 clones listed, 65% to 90% are singletons. Sequences were obtained from PBMCs. The receptors shown here come from a girl between 5 and 17 years old in good health and CMV-seronegative.

The chain links TRBV29-1 to TRBJ1-5; 7 positions match TRBD1. From germline, CDR1 is SQVTM and CDR2 ANQGSEA. CDR3 size: 13 residues. With V trimmed by 4 bases and J by 4 bases, 4 bases remained unmatched. The CDR3 loop reads CSVVTGQNQPQHF. Written as DNA, the CDR3 is TGCAGCGTTGTGACAGGGCAGAATCAGCCCCAGCATTTT.

This rearrangement joins TRBV29-1 to TRBJ2-1, with D unclear. Germline V gives CDR1 SQVTM, CDR2 ANQGSEA. This CDR3 is 12 amino acids long. With 4 bases removed from V and 10 bases from J, the gap between germline ends came to 14 bases. The CDR3 region is CSVAGRSREQFF. The CDR3 bases are TGCAGCGTTGCAGGCAGATCCCGGGAGCAGTTCTTC.

CDR3 in DNA: TGTGCCAGCAGCCAACAGGTTAGCGAGCAGTACTTC. This translates into CASSQQVSEQYF. V is TRBV28 and J is TRBJ2-7, with D perhaps matching TRBD1 (5 bases). Per the germline V gene, CDR1 is MDHEN and CDR2 is SYDVKM. This CDR3 has 12 amino acids. V was pared by 6 bases and J by 6 bases, with 12 bases between.

This rearrangement joins TRBV27 to TRBJ1-6; TRBD1 aligns across 8 bases. This CDR3 is built from 15 residues. The germline V gene has CDR1 MNHEY and CDR2 SMNVEV (reference sequence). Germline trimming cut 3 bases from V and 7 bases from J; bases unmatched to any gene: 5. The CDR3 coding sequence is TGTGCCAGCAGTTTGGGGACAGGATGGAATTCACCCCTCCACTTT. Protein: CASSLGTGWNSPLHF.

The rearrangement links TRBV19 to TRBJ2-3, with unresolved D. The CDR3 sequence is 15 residues long. Germline V gene lookup returns CDR1 LNHDA and CDR2 SQIVND (reference sequence). Between the trimmed V and J ends, which lost 3 bases and 0 bases, there was a span of 10 bases. CDR3 amino acids: CASSIRSVSTDTQYF. As DNA, the CDR3 is TGTGCCAGTAGTATTAGGAGCGTCAGCACAGATACGCAGTATTTT.

V usage is TRBV4-2 and J usage is TRBJ2-2; perhaps TRBD1 as D (5 bases). The CDR3 spans 14 residues. Trimming took 0 bases from V and 4 from J, leaving 6 bases between them. Germline V gene lookup returns CDR1 LGHNA and CDR2 YNFKEQ. The CDR3: CASSQDRGTGELFF. The CDR3 DNA sequence: TGTGCCAGCAGCCAAGATAGGGGCACCGGGGAGCTGTTTTTT.

The V gene is TRBV9, the J gene TRBJ1-4, with D possibly matching TRBD1 (6 bases). The CDR3 covers 15 residues. The germline V and J ends were trimmed by 0 bases and 7 bases, with 13 bases remaining between them. Germline assignment: CDR1 SGDLS and CDR2 YYNGEE. Here the CDR3 DNA reads TGTGCCAGCAGCGTAGATTCAGGGGAACGTGAAAAACTGTTTTTT. It codes for CASSVDSGEREKLFF.

A single count supports this clone. This chain connects TRBV9 to TRBJ2-2, with TRBD2 matching 15 bases. There are 17 residues in the CDR3. CDR1 is SGDLS, CDR2 YYNGEE, per germline. V was clipped by 4 bases and J by 4 bases; unmatched bases: 5. The CDR3 loop reads CASSQGLAGGATGELFF. CDR3 DNA sequence: TGTGCCAGCAGCCAAGGACTAGCGGGAGGGGCCACCGGGGAGCTGTTTTTT.

The chain uses TRBV13 and TRBJ2-7; 8 nucleotides align to TRBD2. The J segment lost 0 bases and the V segment lost 3 bases, leaving 13 bases of the junction unmatched. The CDR3 extends over 18 amino acids. Germline V gene sequence: CDR1 PRHDT, CDR2 FYEKMQ (reference sequence). Here the CDR3 reads CASSFRSVGLAGSYEQYF. CDR3 sequence (DNA): TGTGCCAGCAGCTTTCGTAGTGTCGGGCTAGCGGGCTCCTACGAGCAGTACTTC.

This clone has only a few counts. The chain has TRBV6-5 and TRBJ1-1; no clear D gene. This CDR3 is built from 14 residues. The V gene's germline CDR1 is MNHEY and CDR2 SVGAGI. Trimming took off 0 bases at V and 0 bases at J, with 5 bases between the two ends. The CDR3 DNA reads as TGTGCCAGCAGTTACTCCCGGGTGAACACTGAAGCTTTCTTT. It codes for CASSYSRVNTEAFF.

The chain has TRBV28 and TRBJ1-1, with a possible D match to TRBD1 (5 bases). The V gene lost 10 bases and the J gene lost 1 base, with 16 bases spanning the gap. Germline assignment: CDR1 MDHEN and CDR2 SYDVKM. The CDR3 contains 14 residues. CDR3 region: CATGGLHPNTEAFF. DNA for the CDR3: TGTGCCACGGGGGGGTTACATCCGAACACTGAAGCTTTCTTT.

This clone was observed once. This chain uses TRBV7-2 with TRBJ1-6; D unresolved. V shed 2 bases and J shed 8 bases, with 10 bases lying between them. This CDR3 comprises 14 residues. The germline CDR1 and CDR2 sequences are SGHTA and FQGNSA. The CDR3 region has the DNA TGTGCCAGCAGCTTATTTGAACGGGATTCACCCCTCCACTTT. Translated: CASSLFERDSPLHF.